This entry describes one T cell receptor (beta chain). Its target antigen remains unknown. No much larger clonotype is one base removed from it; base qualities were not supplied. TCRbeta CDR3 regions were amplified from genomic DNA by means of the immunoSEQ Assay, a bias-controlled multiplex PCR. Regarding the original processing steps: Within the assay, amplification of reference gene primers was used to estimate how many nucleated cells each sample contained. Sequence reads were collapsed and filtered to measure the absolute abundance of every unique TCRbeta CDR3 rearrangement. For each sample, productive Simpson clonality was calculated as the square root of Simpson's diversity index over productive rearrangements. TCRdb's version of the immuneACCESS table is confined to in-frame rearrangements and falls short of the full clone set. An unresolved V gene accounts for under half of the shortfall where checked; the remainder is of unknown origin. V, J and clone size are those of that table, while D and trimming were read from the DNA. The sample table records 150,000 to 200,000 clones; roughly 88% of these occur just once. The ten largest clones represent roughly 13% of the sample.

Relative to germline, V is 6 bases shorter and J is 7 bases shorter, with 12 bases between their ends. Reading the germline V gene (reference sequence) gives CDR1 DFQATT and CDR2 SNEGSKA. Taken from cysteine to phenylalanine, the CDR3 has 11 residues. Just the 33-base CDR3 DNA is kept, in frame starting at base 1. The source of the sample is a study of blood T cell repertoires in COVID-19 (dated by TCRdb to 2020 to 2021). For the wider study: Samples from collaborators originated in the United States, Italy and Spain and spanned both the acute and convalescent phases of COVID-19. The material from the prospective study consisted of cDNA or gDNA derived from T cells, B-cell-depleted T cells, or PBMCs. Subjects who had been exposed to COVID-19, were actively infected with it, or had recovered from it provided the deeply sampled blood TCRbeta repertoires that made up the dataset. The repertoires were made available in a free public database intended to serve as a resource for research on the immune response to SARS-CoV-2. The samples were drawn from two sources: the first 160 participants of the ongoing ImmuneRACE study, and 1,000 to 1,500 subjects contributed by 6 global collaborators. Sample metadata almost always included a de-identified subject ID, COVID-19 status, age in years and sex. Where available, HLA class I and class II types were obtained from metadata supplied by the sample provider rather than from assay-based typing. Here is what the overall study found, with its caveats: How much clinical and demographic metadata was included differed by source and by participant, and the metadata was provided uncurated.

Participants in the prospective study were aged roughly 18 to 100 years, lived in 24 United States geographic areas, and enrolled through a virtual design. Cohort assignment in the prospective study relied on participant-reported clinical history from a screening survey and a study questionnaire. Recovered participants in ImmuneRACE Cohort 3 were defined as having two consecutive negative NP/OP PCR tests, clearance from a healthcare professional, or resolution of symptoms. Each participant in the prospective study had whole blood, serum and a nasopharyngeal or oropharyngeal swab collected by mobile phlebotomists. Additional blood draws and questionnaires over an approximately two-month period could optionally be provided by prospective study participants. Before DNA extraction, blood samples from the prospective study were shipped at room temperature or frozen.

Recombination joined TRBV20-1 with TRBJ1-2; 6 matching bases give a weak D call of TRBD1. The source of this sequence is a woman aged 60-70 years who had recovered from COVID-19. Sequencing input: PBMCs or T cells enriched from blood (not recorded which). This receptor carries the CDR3 CSAQGGGGYTF. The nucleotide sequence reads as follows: TGCAGTGCCCAAGGGGGGGGTGGCTACACCTTC.